This T cell receptor beta chain was sequenced during a study of blood T cell repertoires in COVID-19. Generated by immunoSEQ multiplex PCR, the TCRdb table keeps only in-frame clones and is missing some. The table records around 160,000 clones, approximately 88% of them present only once. Germline CDR1 MNHEY, CDR2 SVGAGI. This CDR3 region has 15 residues. Trimming took 3 bases from V and 3 from J, leaving 15 bases between them. The TCR sequence derives from a woman aged 25 to 39 with acute COVID-19. Source material: PBMCs or T cells enriched from blood (not recorded which). This rearrangement joins TRBV6-5 to TRBJ2-7; D is perhaps TRBD2 (6 bases). The CDR3 coding sequence is TGTGCCAGCAGTTATCTTAGCGGAGACCTCTACGAGCAGTACTTC. Residues: CASSYLSGDLYEQYF.